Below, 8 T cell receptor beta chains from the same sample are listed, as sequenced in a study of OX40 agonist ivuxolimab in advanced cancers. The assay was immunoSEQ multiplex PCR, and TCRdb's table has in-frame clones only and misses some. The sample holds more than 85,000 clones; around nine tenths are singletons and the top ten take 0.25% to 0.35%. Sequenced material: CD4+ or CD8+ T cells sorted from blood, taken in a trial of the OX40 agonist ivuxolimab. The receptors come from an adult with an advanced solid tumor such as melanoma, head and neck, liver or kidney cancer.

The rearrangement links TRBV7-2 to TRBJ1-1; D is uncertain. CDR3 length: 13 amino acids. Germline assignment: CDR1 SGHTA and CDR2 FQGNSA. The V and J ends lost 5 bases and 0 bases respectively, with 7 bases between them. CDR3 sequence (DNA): TGTGCCAGCAGCCAGCAGGTGAACACTGAAGCTTTCTTT. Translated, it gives CASSQQVNTEAFF.

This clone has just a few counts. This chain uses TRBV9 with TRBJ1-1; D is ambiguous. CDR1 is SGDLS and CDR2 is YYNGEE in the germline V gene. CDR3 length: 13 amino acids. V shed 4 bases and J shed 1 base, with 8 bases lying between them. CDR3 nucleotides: TGTGCCAGCAGCTACCGTTGGAACACTGAAGCTTTCTTT. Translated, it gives CASSYRWNTEAFF.

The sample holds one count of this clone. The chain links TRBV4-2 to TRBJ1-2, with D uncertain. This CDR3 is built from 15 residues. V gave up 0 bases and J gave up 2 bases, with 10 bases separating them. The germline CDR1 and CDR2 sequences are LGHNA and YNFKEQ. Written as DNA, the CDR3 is TGTGCCAGCAGCCAAGATCCAAGCAGGAACTATGGCTACACCTTC. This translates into CASSQDPSRNYGYTF.

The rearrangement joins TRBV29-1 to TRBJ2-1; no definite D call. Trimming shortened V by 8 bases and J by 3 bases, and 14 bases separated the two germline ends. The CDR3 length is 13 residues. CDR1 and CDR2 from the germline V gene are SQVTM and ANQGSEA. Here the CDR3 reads CSSGWGYYNEQFF. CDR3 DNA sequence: TGCAGCAGTGGCTGGGGATACTACAATGAGCAGTTCTTC.

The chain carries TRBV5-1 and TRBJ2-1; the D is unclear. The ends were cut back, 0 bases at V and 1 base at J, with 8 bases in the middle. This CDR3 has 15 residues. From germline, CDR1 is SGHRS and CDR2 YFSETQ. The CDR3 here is CASSLGVGSYNEQFF. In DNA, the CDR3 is TGCGCCAGCAGCTTGGGGGTGGGGTCCTACAATGAGCAGTTCTTC.

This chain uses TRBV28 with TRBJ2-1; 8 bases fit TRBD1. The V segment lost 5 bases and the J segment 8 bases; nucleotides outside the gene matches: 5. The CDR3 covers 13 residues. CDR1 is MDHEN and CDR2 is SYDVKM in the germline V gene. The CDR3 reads CASSRTGSDEQFF. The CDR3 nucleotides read TGTGCCAGCAGTCGGACAGGGTCGGATGAGCAGTTCTTC.

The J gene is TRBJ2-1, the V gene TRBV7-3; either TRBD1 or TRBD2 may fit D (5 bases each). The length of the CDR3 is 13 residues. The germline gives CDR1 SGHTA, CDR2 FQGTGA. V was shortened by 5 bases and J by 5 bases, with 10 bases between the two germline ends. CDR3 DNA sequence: TGTGCCAGCAGCCGGGACCGGGACAATGAGCAGTTCTTC. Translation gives CASSRDRDNEQFF. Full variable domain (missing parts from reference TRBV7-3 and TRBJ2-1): GAGVSQTPSNKVTEKGKYVELRCDPISGHTALYWYRQSLGQGPEFLIYFQGTGAADDSGLPNDRFFAVRPEGSVSTLKIQRTERGDSAVYLCASSRDRDNEQFFGPGTRLTVL.

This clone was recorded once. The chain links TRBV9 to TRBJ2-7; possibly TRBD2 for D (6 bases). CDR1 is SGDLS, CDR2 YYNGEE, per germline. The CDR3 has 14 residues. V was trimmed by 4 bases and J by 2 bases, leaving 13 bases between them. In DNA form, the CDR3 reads TGTGCCAGCAGCCTCCGGTGGGGGGCCTACGAGCAGTACTTC. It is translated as CASSLRWGAYEQYF.